Shown below are 16 T cell receptor beta chains from a single sample sequenced in a study of glioma-infiltrating T cells after dendritic cell vaccination. Profiled with immunoSEQ multiplex PCR; TCRdb holds only in-frame clones, not every one. The repertoire holds tens of thousands of clones, with roughly 80% as singletons. Indicated time point: after dendritic cell vaccination, including at tumor progression/relapse. Specimen: blood, collected after dendritic cell vaccination. The receptors originated from a human donor with glioblastoma.

The rearrangement links TRBV9 to TRBJ2-4; 7 positions match TRBD2. The germline gives CDR1 SGDLS, CDR2 YYNGEE. V gave up 0 bases and J gave up 0 bases; unmatched junction bases: 3. This CDR3 has 16 residues. This CDR3 reads CASSVEAGLAKNIQYF. In DNA form, the CDR3 reads TGTGCCAGCAGCGTAGAAGCGGGGTTAGCCAAAAACATTCAGTACTTC.

The chain uses TRBV5-5 and TRBJ1-5, with a weak D call TRBD1 (6 bases). V lost 3 bases and J lost 3, with 10 bases in between. The CDR3 length is 14 residues. Germline CDR1 is SGHKS and CDR2 is YYEKEE (reference sequence). Here the CDR3 DNA reads TGTGCCAGCAGCTACCAGGGGACCAATCAGCCCCAGCATTTT. This encodes CASSYQGTNQPQHF.

This chain connects TRBV25-1 to TRBJ2-7, with D unresolved. Germline V lookup: CDR1 MGHDK, CDR2 SYGVNS. The V end was cut by 3 bases, the J end by 3 bases, with 9 bases between. The CDR3 is 13 residues long. In DNA, the CDR3 is TGTGCCAGCAGTGATTACAGTGACTACGAGCAGTACTTC. This sequence encodes CASSDYSDYEQYF.

The chain employs TRBV5-6 and TRBJ1-2; maybe TRBD1 (5 bases). Germline values: CDR1 SGHDT, CDR2 YYEEEE. V lost 4 bases and J lost 0, with 7 bases in between. The CDR3 is 13 residues long. The CDR3 spells CASSVGANYGYTF. The CDR3 DNA follows: TGTGCCAGCAGCGTAGGGGCTAACTATGGCTACACCTTC.

The genes are TRBV6-1 and TRBJ1-4, with 9 bases matching TRBD1. The CDR3 is 13 amino acids. Germline CDR1 reads MNHNS; CDR2 reads SASEGT. With 8 bases clipped from V and 7 bases from J, the junction kept 5 bases outside the gene matches. The chain's CDR3 is CASETGGGEKLFF. CDR3 DNA sequence: TGTGCCAGCGAGACAGGGGGGGGTGAAAAACTGTTTTTT.

The J gene is TRBJ2-7, the V gene TRBV5-1, with D tentatively TRBD1 (5 bases). V shed 5 bases and J shed 5 bases, with 14 bases lying between them. Germline CDR1 is SGHRS and CDR2 is YFSETQ. The CDR3 is 13 amino acids. CDR3 DNA sequence: TGCGCCAGCAGACAGGAAATAGCCAACGAGCAGTACTTC. Amino acid sequence: CASRQEIANEQYF. Based on the CDR3 plus reference TRBV5-1 and TRBJ2-7, the full variable domain is KAGVTQTPRYLIKTRGQQVTLSCSPISGHRSVSWYQQTPGQGLQFLFEYFSETQRNKGNFPGRFSGRQFSNSRSEMNVSTLELGDSALYLCASRQEIANEQYFGPGTRLTVT.

Points on this clone: An end of the junction differs from the germline gene, which may be a read error. This sequence joins TRBV9 and TRBJ1-2; D remains unclear. The CDR3 length is 13 residues. Germline CDR1 SGDLS, CDR2 YYNGEE. The CDR3 coding sequence is TGTGCCAGCAGCTCCCGAGACTGGCTCACCTACGCCTTC. Encoded protein: CASSSRDWLTYAF.

V is TRBV6-1 and J is TRBJ1-2; maybe TRBD1 (5 bases). V was shortened by 9 bases and J by 3 bases, with 11 bases between the two germline ends. Germline CDR1 MNHNS, CDR2 SASEGT. The CDR3 is 12 amino acids. As DNA, the CDR3 is TGTGCCAGGGGGGGTGAACACTATGGCTACACCTTC. The encoded protein is CARGGEHYGYTF.

V usage is TRBV19 and J usage is TRBJ2-2, with TRBD1 matching over 10 bases. The CDR3 is made up of 15 amino acids. The V segment lost 11 bases and the J segment 5 bases; nucleotides outside the gene matches: 11. Per the germline V gene, CDR1 is LNHDA and CDR2 is SQIVND (reference sequence). The chain's CDR3 is CAADSGQGGTGELFF. CDR3 bases: TGTGCCGCCGATAGTGGACAGGGGGGAACCGGGGAGCTGTTTTTT.

The J gene is TRBJ2-3, the V gene TRBV18, with 9 bases lining up with TRBD1. CDR1 KGHSH and CDR2 LQKENI come from the germline V gene. V was pared by 6 bases and J by 3 bases, with 4 bases of the junction left unmatched. The CDR3 spans 14 residues. For the CDR3, the DNA is TGTGCCAGCTCTCGGACAGGGGTAACAGATACGCAGTATTTT. Translated: CASSRTGVTDTQYF.

This clone came up once. In DNA, the CDR3 is TGTGCCAGCAGTGATTACAGGCTGAACACTGAAGCTTTCTTT. It is translated as CASSDYRLNTEAFF. V usage is TRBV7-9 and J usage is TRBJ1-1; D is possibly TRBD1 (5 bases). V shed 6 bases and J shed 0 bases, with 11 bases lying between them. CDR3 size: 14 residues. The V gene's germline CDR1 is SEHNR and CDR2 FQNEAQ (reference sequence).

The rearrangement links TRBV30 to TRBJ1-3; 7 bases match TRBD1. The V segment lost 4 bases and the J segment 4 bases; nucleotides outside the gene matches: 4. The CDR3 runs 13 residues. Germline CDR1 reads GTSNPN; CDR2 reads SVGIG (reference sequence). CDR3 residues: CAWTRGLGNTIYF. Here the CDR3 DNA reads TGTGCCTGGACGAGGGGGCTCGGAAACACCATATATTTT.

The V and J genes are TRBV5-4 and TRBJ2-1; TRBD2 matches at 8 bases. CDR1 and CDR2 from the germline V gene are SGHNT and YYREEE (reference sequence). Trimming took 4 bases from V and 8 from J; bases not matched to a gene: 14. The CDR3 loop spans 16 amino acids. CDR3 bases: TGTGCCAGCAGCCCACAGATCGGGGGGGAGGGGGATGAGCAGTTCTTC. This gives the protein CASSPQIGGEGDEQFF.

Comment on this clone: Other nucleotide sequences in the sample specify the same CDR3. The rearrangement joins TRBV11-3 to TRBJ2-7; D uncertain. Trimming cost V 0 bases and J 3 bases, with 6 bases left between them. CDR3 length: 13 amino acids. Per germline, CDR1 SGHNT and CDR2 YENEEA. CDR3 DNA sequence: TGTGCCAGCAGCTTAGATAGAAGCTACGAGCAGTACTTC. It translates to CASSLDRSYEQYF.

The rearrangement links TRBV19 to TRBJ2-7; 9 bases are a match to TRBD2. There are 17 residues in the CDR3. Trimming took 1 base from V and 0 from J; bases not matched to a gene: 7. Germline V gives CDR1 LNHDA, CDR2 SQIVND (reference sequence). For the CDR3, the DNA is TGTGCCAGTAGTATAGTCGGAGCGGGGGGTACCTCCTACGAGCAGTACTTC. This codes for CASSIVGAGGTSYEQYF.

V and J are TRBV4-2 and TRBJ2-3; TRBD2 aligns across 16 bases. The CDR3 is 17 residues long. Per the germline V gene, CDR1 is LGHNA and CDR2 is YNFKEQ. V was pared by 4 bases and J by 5 bases, with 6 bases of the junction left unmatched. The CDR3 nucleotides are TGTGCCAGCAGCCCCGGGACTAGCGGGGGGGCCGTAGATACGCAGTATTTT. Translated, it gives CASSPGTSGGAVDTQYF.